This TCR beta chain was captured by sequencing in a study of blood T cell repertoires in COVID-19. About the study: Samples came from the United States, Italy and Spain, spanning acute and convalescent COVID-19. PBMCs, B-cell-depleted T cells, or T cells provided the cDNA or gDNA that made up the material.

Germline lookup yields CDR1 SGHTA and CDR2 FQGNSA. The CDR3 has 13 amino acids. Losses at the gene ends were 5 bases for V and 2 bases for J; bases not matched to a gene: 2. This clone appeared a single time. Within the sample, other DNA sequences also encode this same CDR3. Authors' analysis steps: Reference gene primer amplification gave estimated nucleated cell counts. Sequencing used immunoSEQ multiplex PCR; TCRdb keeps in-frame clones, though not all of them. Clone size and V and J calls were adopted from that table, with D and trimming inferred from the DNA. The sample yields roughly 100,000 clones, more than 75% seen once.

The clonotype originates from a man between 60 and 70 years old with active or convalescent COVID-19. The chain couples TRBV7-2 to TRBJ1-1; 7 bases fit TRBD1. Sample: peripheral blood. The CDR3 coding sequence is TGTGCCAGCAGCCGGACAGGTAACACTGAAGCTTTCTTT. Amino acids: CASSRTGNTEAFF.